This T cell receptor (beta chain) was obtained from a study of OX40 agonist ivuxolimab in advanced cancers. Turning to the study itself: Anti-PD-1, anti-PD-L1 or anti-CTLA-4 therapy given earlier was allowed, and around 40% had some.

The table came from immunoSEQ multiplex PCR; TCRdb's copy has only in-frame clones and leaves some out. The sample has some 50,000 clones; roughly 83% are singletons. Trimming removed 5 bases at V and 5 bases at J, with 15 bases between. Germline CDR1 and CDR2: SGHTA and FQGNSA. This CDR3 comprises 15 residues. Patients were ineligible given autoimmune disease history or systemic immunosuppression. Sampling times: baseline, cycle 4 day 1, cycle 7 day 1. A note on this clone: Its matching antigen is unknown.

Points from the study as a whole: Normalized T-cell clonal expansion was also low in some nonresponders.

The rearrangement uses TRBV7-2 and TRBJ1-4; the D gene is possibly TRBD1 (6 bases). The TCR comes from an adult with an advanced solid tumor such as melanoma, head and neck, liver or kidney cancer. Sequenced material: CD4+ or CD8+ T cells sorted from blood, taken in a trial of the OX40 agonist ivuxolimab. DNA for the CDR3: TGTGCCAGCAGCGTAGACAGGCGCCTAAATGAAAAACTGTTTTTT. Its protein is CASSVDRRLNEKLFF.